One sample yielded the 10 T cell receptor beta chains listed below, sequenced in a study of blood T cell repertoires in COVID-19. Measured with immunoSEQ multiplex PCR; TCRdb has only the in-frame clones, and not every one. The sample lists about 350,000 clones; approximately 84% were seen once. Sequenced: PBMCs or T cells enriched from blood (not recorded which). Every receptor here comes from a woman aged 25 to 39 who had recovered from COVID-19.

V usage is TRBV15 and J usage is TRBJ1-2, with TRBD1 matching over 8 bases. The CDR3 is 15 amino acids. V gave up 0 bases and J gave up 6 bases; unmatched junction bases: 6. The germline gives CDR1 LNHNV, CDR2 YYDKDF (reference sequence). CDR3 DNA: TGTGCCACCAGCAGAGATCTAGGACAGGGAAATGGCTACACCTTC. Protein: CATSRDLGQGNGYTF.

J is TRBJ2-2 and V is TRBV28; 8 bases are a match to TRBD1. The length of the CDR3 is 18 residues. The junction had 16 bases not matched to a gene; V was cut back by 5 bases and J by 5 bases. Germline CDR1 and CDR2: MDHEN and SYDVKM. The CDR3 reads CASSPIQGVSWVTGELFF. The DNA for the CDR3 is TGTGCCAGCAGTCCTATACAGGGGGTTAGCTGGGTAACCGGGGAGCTGTTTTTT.

This clone has a handful of counts. The chain is built from TRBV10-3 and TRBJ2-7; 7 nucleotides align to TRBD2. This CDR3 is 12 amino acids long. V lost 4 bases, J lost 6 bases, and 3 bases stayed unmatched. Germline V gives CDR1 ENHRY, CDR2 SYGVKD. In DNA, the CDR3 is TGTGCCATCAGTGTGGGGGAGGGCGAGCAGTACTTC. It encodes CAISVGEGEQYF.

The chain employs TRBV6-1 and TRBJ2-3; 12 nucleotides match TRBD1. CDR1 is MNHNS, CDR2 SASEGT, per germline. This CDR3 has 17 residues. V was pared by 0 bases and J by 9 bases, with 10 bases of the junction left unmatched. The CDR3 DNA reads TGTGCCAGCAGTGAAGCGCTTCTCTGGGACAGGGGGCAGACGCAGTATTTT. Its protein is CASSEALLWDRGQTQYF.

The V call is TRBV18, the J call TRBJ1-5, with D perhaps matching TRBD1 (6 bases). The CDR3 extends over 16 amino acids. Trimming cost V 3 bases and J 0 bases, with 12 bases left between them. Germline lookup yields CDR1 KGHSH and CDR2 LQKENI. The CDR3 protein is CASSPYGQNSNQPQHF. The CDR3 nucleotides are TGTGCCAGCTCACCCTACGGACAGAATAGCAATCAGCCCCAGCATTTT.

This clone has more than one count but fewer than ten. This sequence joins TRBV28 and TRBJ1-2; TRBD1 aligns across 8 bases. V shed 5 bases and J 8 bases; nucleotides not matched to a gene: 10. CDR3 length: 14 amino acids. Germline CDR1 reads MDHEN; CDR2 reads SYDVKM. The CDR3 nucleotides read TGTGCCAGCAGTCACCATCTTCAGGGGGCGGGCTACACCTTC. Its translation: CASSHHLQGAGYTF.

The V gene is TRBV19, the J gene TRBJ1-1, with TRBD1 matching 7 bases. Germline assignment: CDR1 LNHDA and CDR2 SQIVND (reference sequence). This CDR3 comprises 15 residues. J gave up 0 bases and V 5 bases, and 6 bases lay outside the gene matches. The CDR3 is CASSGQAAMNTEAFF. The DNA for the CDR3 is TGTGCCAGTAGTGGACAGGCGGCAATGAACACTGAAGCTTTCTTT.

V and J are TRBV25-1 and TRBJ2-7, with 7 bases lining up with TRBD1. The trim removed 10 bases at V and 3 bases at J, leaving 12 bases unmatched. There are 14 residues in the CDR3. Germline V gene lookup returns CDR1 MGHDK and CDR2 SYGVNS. The CDR3, as DNA: TGTGCCATCAGGGGGACAGAGAAATACTACGAGCAGTACTTC. This encodes CAIRGTEKYYEQYF.

The chain joins TRBV6-5 to TRBJ1-4; TRBD1 matches at 7 bases. Germline CDR1 is MNHEY and CDR2 is SVGAGI. The V and J ends lost 5 bases and 5 bases, in that order; junction bases with no gene match: 5. This CDR3 spans 14 amino acids. The CDR3 spells CASSNRDSNEKLFF. The CDR3 DNA reads as TGTGCCAGCAGTAACCGGGACAGCAATGAAAAACTGTTTTTT.

The chain employs TRBV6-5 and TRBJ2-1; 12 nucleotides line up with TRBD2. The CDR3 is 15 residues long. CDR1 and CDR2 from the germline V gene are MNHEY and SVGAGI. J lost 6 bases, V lost 6 bases, and 6 bases had no gene match. CDR3 nucleotide sequence: TGTGCCAGCAGAACTCTAGCGGGGGGGGCCAATGAGCAGTTCTTC. This translates into CASRTLAGGANEQFF.